This entry lists 7 T cell receptor beta chains sequenced from one sample in a study of T-cell memory formation after mild COVID-19 (dated by TCRdb to the early 2020s). The library was built by means of 5' RACE. TCRdb names Illumina NovaSeq 6000 as the instrument used. In TCRdb, the public reads were trimmed at Q25 with fastp and aligned with MiXCR, with productive beta chains retained. All rows with the same CDR3 protein become a single entry with the most common DNA and genes. Across this sample there are hundreds of thousands of distinct CDR3 sequences, with about a fifth seen only once. Around 7.7% of the sample is held by the ten biggest clonotypes. Source material: PBMCs or a T cell subset sorted from them (not recorded which). These receptors all come from an adult woman who had mild COVID-19 (a few samples of this study predate the infection). The sample titles of this study are shuffled in the database, so cell type and time point are left out; the donor was told from shared clones.

This clonotype was seen repeatedly, ten times or more. V is TRBV15 and J is TRBJ1-4, with D unclear. The CDR3 is 17 residues long. The V end was cut by 0 bases, the J end by 2 bases, with 13 bases between. The germline gives CDR1 LNHNV, CDR2 YYDKDF (reference sequence). DNA for the CDR3: TGTGCCACCAGCAGAGATAAAGGAGAGGCTACTAATGAAAAACTGTTTTTT. Protein: CATSRDKGEATNEKLFF.

A few counts support this clonotype. This chain links TRBV30 with TRBJ2-7; a weak D match, TRBD1 (6 bases). Germline values: CDR1 GTSNPN, CDR2 SVGIG (reference sequence). Trimming left V 5 bases short and J 6 bases short, with 17 bases between. The CDR3 consists of 13 residues. CDR3 region: CAWGLQGLGEQYF. DNA of the CDR3: TGTGCCTGGGGCCTACAGGGTTTAGGCGAGCAGTACTTC.

This chain connects TRBV29-1 to TRBJ2-3; a possible D gene is TRBD2 (5 bases). The CDR3 is 13 residues long. V was cut by 4 bases and J by 4 bases, with 12 bases left in between. CDR1 is SQVTM and CDR2 is ANQGSEA in the germline V gene. In DNA form, the CDR3 reads TGCAGCGTTGGTAGTGGAGGCTCAGATACGCAGTATTTT. Translating gives CSVGSGGSDTQYF.

This clonotype appeared many times. This chain connects TRBV20-1 to TRBJ2-3, with D maybe TRBD2 (6 bases). The CDR3 covers 17 residues. Trimming cost V 6 bases and J 4 bases, with 26 bases left between them. Germline V CDR1 and CDR2: DFQATT, SNEGSKA (reference sequence). DNA of the CDR3: TGCAGTGCCCAGAGGGGCGGAGGGATCGGTGGGGCAGATACGCAGTATTTT. Translation gives CSAQRGGGIGGADTQYF.

The gene calls are TRBV14 and TRBJ1-2; no reliable D call. This CDR3 contains 13 residues. The V gene's germline CDR1 is SGHDN and CDR2 FVKESK. With 1 base removed from V and 9 bases from J, the gap between germline ends came to 12 bases. This chain's CDR3 is CASSQGQKGSYTF. The CDR3 region has the DNA TGTGCCAGCAGCCAAGGGCAGAAAGGGAGCTACACCTTC.

The J gene is TRBJ2-3, the V gene TRBV9, with 7 bases fitting TRBD2. CDR1 is SGDLS and CDR2 is YYNGEE in the germline V gene. There are 15 residues in the CDR3. V shed 3 bases, J shed 3 bases, and the junction held 7 bases outside the gene matches. The CDR3: CASSADPGRTDTQYF. CDR3 DNA sequence: TGTGCCAGCAGCGCCGATCCCGGGAGGACAGATACGCAGTATTTT.

This clonotype was observed a single time. The chain uses TRBV27 and TRBJ2-5; TRBD2 might be the D (5 bases). V gave up 5 bases and J gave up 2 bases, with 18 bases separating them. CDR1 is MNHEY and CDR2 is SMNVEV in the germline V gene (reference sequence). This CDR3 spans 16 amino acids. The CDR3: CASSPWTEPGQETQYF. DNA for the CDR3: TGTGCCAGCAGTCCGTGGACCGAACCGGGGCAAGAGACCCAGTACTTC.